The following is a TCR beta chain sequence with its context. The entry originates in a study of blood T cell repertoires in COVID-19. Researchers sorted participants into cohorts using their self-reported clinical history. In the original processing: Reference gene primers were amplified, and this amplification served to estimate nucleated cell counts. Data came from immunoSEQ multiplex PCR; TCRdb stores just in-frame clones and leaves some out. V, J and clone size were drawn from that table, and D and trimming were deduced from the DNA. The table includes 250,000 to 350,000 clones, roughly 85% detected once. The clonotype was recovered from a woman aged 40 to 50 who had recovered from COVID-19. Sequenced input: PBMCs or T cells enriched from blood (not recorded which).

CDR3 amino acids: CASSVQREPYNEQFF. In DNA form, the CDR3 reads TGTGCCAGCAGCGTGCAGCGGGAGCCCTACAATGAGCAGTTCTTC. This sequence joins TRBV9 and TRBJ2-1; TRBD2 matches at 8 bases. The trim removed 2 bases at V and 2 bases at J, leaving 3 bases unmatched. This CDR3 has 15 residues. CDR1 and CDR2 from the germline V gene are SGDLS and YYNGEE.